Sequencing of this T cell receptor (beta chain) was carried out in a study of blood T cell repertoires in COVID-19. Study-level information: Samples representing acute and convalescent COVID-19 were sourced from the United States, Italy and Spain. Sources were T cells, B-cell-depleted T cells, or PBMCs; the material itself was cDNA or gDNA.

The CDR3 runs 15 residues. After removal of 5 bases from V and 8 bases from J, the junction contained 8 bases not matched to a gene. Germline assignment: CDR1 MNHNY and CDR2 SVGAGI (reference sequence). Cohort 3 recovery required two negative PCRs, clearance, or symptom resolution. In the original processing: It was from reference gene primer amplification that nucleated cell counts were estimated. The method was immunoSEQ multiplex PCR; TCRdb's version includes in-frame clones alone and lacks a portion of them. V and J calls and clone size are given by that table; D and trimming were obtained from the DNA. The sample holds roughly 140,000 clones, around 87% seen once. This clone was seen only once.

The chain has TRBV6-6 and TRBJ1-6, with 8 bases aligning to TRBD1. The origin of this receptor is a man between 60 and 75 years old who had recovered from COVID-19. The sample consisted of PBMCs or T cells enriched from blood (not recorded which). CDR3 residues: CASSRRGTGDSPLHF. CDR3 DNA sequence: TGTGCCAGCAGTCGTAGGGGGACAGGAGATTCACCCCTCCACTTT.